These 13 T cell receptor beta chains share one sample of origin, sequenced in a study of identical twins. TCRdb re-analysed the 5' RACE reads in MiXCR, keeping a single row per CDR3 protein. The data hold under 250,000 distinct CDR3 sequences, with more than 6.5% observed a single time. The same data also went into a second study, on yellow fever vaccine responses in identical twins.

Sequences were obtained from memory (CD45RO+) T cells sorted from blood. The receptors here all came from a woman between 18 and 29 years old in good health.

The chain links TRBV9 to TRBJ2-5; D assignment may be TRBD1 or TRBD2 (5 bases each). V was pared by 4 bases and J by 2 bases, with 15 bases between. The germline CDR1 and CDR2 sequences are SGDLS and YYNGEE. CDR3 size: 15 residues. The CDR3 coding sequence is TGTGCCAGCAGCCTCATGGGACGGGGACAAGAGACCCAGTACTTC. Residues: CASSLMGRGQETQYF.

This clonotype was observed a handful of times. The chain employs TRBV2 and TRBJ2-2, with 9 positions matching TRBD1. J gave up 4 bases and V 6 bases, and 9 bases lay outside the gene matches. The length of the CDR3 is 16 residues. Germline V CDR1 and CDR2: SNHLY, FYNNEI. The DNA for the CDR3 is TGTGCCAGCAGCCAAGGGACAGGGCGGAGCACCGGGGAGCTGTTTTTT. It translates to CASSQGTGRSTGELFF.

This clonotype appeared many times. The rearrangement uses TRBV20-1 and TRBJ2-5; D may be TRBD1 (5 bases). V lost 3 bases to trimming and J lost 0 bases, with 8 bases between them. This CDR3 is built from 13 residues. Per the germline V gene, CDR1 is DFQATT and CDR2 is SNEGSKA (reference sequence). CDR3 amino acids: CSARGLYQETQYF. DNA for the CDR3: TGCAGTGCTAGGGGGCTGTACCAAGAGACCCAGTACTTC.

This clonotype was seen ten or more times. V and J are TRBV12-3 or TRBV12-4 and TRBJ2-1; TRBD2 matches at 7 bases. The CDR3 loop spans 13 amino acids. The V gene end was trimmed by 8 bases and the J gene end by 5 bases; junction bases not matched to a gene: 6. The CDR3 sequence: CASRGVLNNEQFF. Written as DNA, the CDR3 is TGTGCCAGCCGGGGGGTCCTCAACAATGAGCAGTTCTTC.

The rearrangement links TRBV5-1 to TRBJ2-3, with D unresolved. Germline V lookup: CDR1 SGHRS, CDR2 YFSETQ. V was trimmed by 3 bases and J by 0 bases, leaving 14 bases between them. The CDR3 sequence is 16 residues long. CDR3 in amino acids: CASSSVGKPSTDTQYF. DNA of the CDR3: TGCGCCAGCAGCTCGGTAGGGAAGCCTAGCACAGATACGCAGTATTTT.

In this sample, this clonotype turned up many times. V usage is TRBV5-1 and J usage is TRBJ2-1; perhaps TRBD2 as D (5 bases). Germline V CDR1 and CDR2: SGHRS, YFSETQ. The CDR3 runs 13 residues. Trimming pared 2 bases from V and 9 bases from J, leaving 12 bases between. The CDR3 nucleotides read TGCGCCAGCAGCTTCCGGGGTGAGGGTGAGCAGTTCTTC. It is translated as CASSFRGEGEQFF.

This clonotype has a handful of counts. The V call is TRBV29-1, the J call TRBJ2-5; D is possibly TRBD1 (7 bases). This CDR3 spans 12 amino acids. V lost 6 bases, J lost 3 bases, and 11 bases lay in between. CDR1 is SQVTM and CDR2 is ANQGSEA in the germline V gene. The CDR3 is CSVGGTEETQYF. In DNA, the CDR3 is TGCAGCGTCGGAGGGACAGAAGAGACCCAGTACTTC.

In its sample, this clonotype was seen many times. The V gene is TRBV19, the J gene TRBJ2-1; D gene unclear. This CDR3 region has 14 residues. Trimming shortened V by 1 base and J by 3 bases, and 7 bases separated the two germline ends. Germline CDR1 is LNHDA and CDR2 is SQIVND (reference sequence). The CDR3 region is CASSIGLYYNEQFF. The CDR3 bases are TGTGCCAGTAGTATAGGACTGTACTACAATGAGCAGTTCTTC. Full variable domain (remainder filled in from reference TRBV19 and TRBJ2-1): DGGITQSPKYLFRKEGQNVTLSCEQNLNHDAMYWYRQDPGQGLRLIYYSQIVNDFQKGDIAEGYSVSREKKESFPLTVTSAQKNPTAFYLCASSIGLYYNEQFFGPGTRLTVL.

This clonotype was counted many times. This chain links TRBV29-1 with TRBJ2-1; 7 bases match TRBD2. Trimming took 4 bases from V and 12 from J; bases not matched to a gene: 12. The CDR3 is made up of 13 amino acids. Per the germline V gene, CDR1 is SQVTM and CDR2 is ANQGSEA. The CDR3 nucleotides are TGCAGCGTTGGGGCCGGGAGGTACTTGGGGCAGTTCTTC. Translated, it gives CSVGAGRYLGQFF.

This clonotype was recorded a few times. The V and J genes are TRBV30 and TRBJ1-2, with TRBD1 matching 9 bases. The CDR3 loop spans 14 amino acids. Looked up from germline, CDR1 is GTSNPN and CDR2 is SVGIG (reference sequence). J lost 3 bases, V lost 2 bases, and 4 bases had no gene match. The CDR3 DNA reads as TGTGCCTGGAGTCGGGACAGGGAGGACTATGGCTACACCTTC. Its protein product is CAWSRDREDYGYTF.

The chain recombines TRBV11-1 with TRBJ2-3; TRBD2 matches at 16 bases. The CDR3 contains 18 residues. V lost 4 bases, J lost 4 bases, and 8 bases stayed unmatched. Germline loops: CDR1 SGHAT, CDR2 FQDESV (reference sequence). The DNA for the CDR3 is TGTGCCAGCAGCTCGGGACTAGCGGGAGGGAGGTTAGCAGATACGCAGTATTTT. Translation: CASSSGLAGGRLADTQYF. Full variable domain (missing parts from reference TRBV11-1 and TRBJ2-3): EAEVAQSPRYKITEKSQAVAFWCDPISGHATLYWYRQILGQGPELLVQFQDESVVDDSQLPKDRFSAERLKGVDSTLKIQPAELGDSAMYLCASSSGLAGGRLADTQYFGPGTRLTVL.

This clonotype was seen a handful of times. The chain uses TRBV4-2 and TRBJ2-3; possibly TRBD1 for D (5 bases). Trimming cost V 0 bases and J 0 bases, with 13 bases left between them. Germline assignment: CDR1 LGHNA and CDR2 YNFKEQ. This CDR3 has 17 amino acids. The CDR3 DNA reads TGTGCCAGCAGCCAAGAATGGGGCGGAACTAGCACAGATACGCAGTATTTT. Amino acids: CASSQEWGGTSTDTQYF.

The chain couples TRBV5-6 to TRBJ2-4, with 8 nucleotides matching TRBD1. Unmatched junction bases numbered 3, after V lost 0 bases and J lost 4 bases. Germline V gives CDR1 SGHDT, CDR2 YYEEEE. CDR3 length: 15 residues. The CDR3 here is CASSLVRGQKNIQYF. In DNA, the CDR3 is TGTGCCAGCAGCTTGGTCAGGGGGCAAAAAAACATTCAGTACTTC.